This record concerns one T cell receptor (beta chain) sequence. The data derive from a study of blood T cell repertoires in COVID-19. The V and J ends lost 3 bases and 4 bases respectively, with 18 bases between them. Germline CDR1 and CDR2: MDHEN and SYDVKM. CDR3 length: 16 amino acids. Assay used: immunoSEQ multiplex PCR; TCRdb lists only in-frame clones, some missing. The data contain roughly 120,000 clones, over 75% of them singletons. The source is a woman between 45 and 65 years old with acute or convalescent COVID-19. The V and J genes are TRBV28 and TRBJ1-2; perhaps TRBD1 as D (6 bases). The sample consisted of peripheral blood. The CDR3 loop reads CASSFPTRDRPYGYTF. CDR3 nucleotide sequence: TGTGCCAGCAGTTTTCCCACCAGAGACAGGCCCTATGGCTACACCTTC.